These 20 T cell receptor beta chains came from one sample sequenced in a study of T cells in localized non-small cell lung cancer. Assay used: immunoSEQ multiplex PCR; TCRdb lists only in-frame clones, some missing. The sample lists more than 9,000 clones, approximately 44% occurring once. The specimen was lymph node tissue, collected before any cancer treatment. These receptors were collected from a woman between 40 and 69 years old with stage I lung adenocarcinoma.

This clone showed up just a few times. This chain connects TRBV30 to TRBJ2-3, with D perhaps TRBD2 (6 bases). From germline, CDR1 is GTSNPN and CDR2 SVGIG (reference sequence). There are 12 residues in the CDR3. CDR3 amino acids: CGASAYTDTQYF. The CDR3 DNA reads as TGTGGGGCTAGCGCTTACACAGATACGCAGTATTTT. Based on the CDR3 plus reference TRBV30 and TRBJ2-3, the full variable domain is SQTIHQWPATLVQPVGSPLSLECTVEGTSNPNLYWYRQAAGRGLQLLFYSVGIGQISSEVPQNLSASRPQDRQFILSSKKLLLSDSGFYLCGASAYTDTQYFGPGTRLTVL.

The CDR3 bases are TGTGCCAGCAGTTCCCGGGGGGGGCCTGCCTACGAGCAGTACTTC. It translates to CASSSRGGPAYEQYF. The V call is TRBV6-8, the J call TRBJ2-7, with 8 positions matching TRBD2. Germline V gene data show CDR1 as MNHGY and CDR2 as SAAAGT. This CDR3 has 15 residues. V lost 4 bases, J lost 2 bases, and 7 bases stayed unmatched.

The sample holds a few counts of this clone. Here the CDR3 DNA reads TGTGCCAGCATCCTGGCCTGGGGGGATAATTCACCCCTCCACTTT. This translates into CASILAWGDNSPLHF. The rearrangement uses TRBV6-8 and TRBJ1-6, with TRBD1 as a possible D gene (5 bases). Germline values: CDR1 MNHGY, CDR2 SAAAGT. Trimming stripped 7 bases from V and 5 bases from J, with 15 bases between. The CDR3 consists of 15 residues.

There are a few counts of this clone. The chain links TRBV19 to TRBJ2-5, with D possibly being TRBD1 or TRBD2 (6 bases each). From germline, CDR1 is LNHDA and CDR2 SQIVND (reference sequence). V was trimmed by 3 bases and J by 5 bases, leaving 10 bases between them. This CDR3 has 13 residues. CDR3 amino acids: CASSMGGRETQYF. In nucleotides, the CDR3 is TGTGCCAGTAGTATGGGGGGCCGGGAGACCCAGTACTTC.

V is TRBV19 and J is TRBJ2-2, with D unclear. The CDR3 totals 15 residues. Germline-derived CDR1 and CDR2 are LNHDA and SQIVND (reference sequence). V lost 2 bases to trimming and J lost 0 bases, with 7 bases between them. CDR3 amino acids: CASSISLANTGELFF. The CDR3 nucleotides read TGTGCCAGTAGTATATCGCTAGCGAACACCGGGGAGCTGTTTTTT.

The sample holds a few counts of this clone. This chain uses TRBV9 with TRBJ1-2, with D unclear. This CDR3 has 16 amino acids. Germline V lookup: CDR1 SGDLS, CDR2 YYNGEE. Deletions cut 5 bases from V and 3 bases from J, with 20 bases between. The CDR3 nucleotides read TGTGCCAGCAGTGACGCCAAGACCACTACCGACTATGGCTACACCTTC. Its protein product is CASSDAKTTTDYGYTF.

There are a few counts of this clone. V gene TRBV11-3 combines with J gene TRBJ1-1; tentative D call: TRBD1 (6 bases). CDR1 SGHNT and CDR2 YENEEA come from the germline V gene. CDR3 length equals 15 residues. V was shortened by 5 bases and J by 1 base, with 14 bases between the two germline ends. CDR3 nucleotide sequence: TGTGCCAGCAGCGCTGGACAGAAAACGAACACTGAAGCTTTCTTT. This encodes CASSAGQKTNTEAFF.

The chain carries TRBV18 and TRBJ1-1; maybe TRBD1 (5 bases). This CDR3 is 13 amino acids long. Germline V gives CDR1 KGHSH, CDR2 LQKENI. V was trimmed by 3 bases and J by 4 bases, leaving 9 bases between them. This CDR3 reads CASSPDTVTEAFF. The DNA for the CDR3 is TGTGCCAGCTCACCGGACACTGTCACTGAAGCTTTCTTT.

This clone was counted a few times. The chain employs TRBV2 and TRBJ2-7; 10 bases fit TRBD1. Trimming cost V 5 bases and J 5 bases; bases outside gene matches: 3. Per germline, CDR1 SNHLY and CDR2 FYNNEI. The CDR3 length is 13 residues. Written as DNA, the CDR3 is TGTGCCAGCAGTTTCGGACAGGGGGACGAGCAGTACTTC. Translating gives CASSFGQGDEQYF.

This chain connects TRBV9 to TRBJ2-7; 8 bases fit TRBD1. The CDR3 runs to 15 residues. Trimming cost V 0 bases and J 1 base; bases outside gene matches: 3. Germline CDR1 and CDR2: SGDLS and YYNGEE. CDR3 nucleotides: TGTGCCAGCAGCGTAGATCAGGGGGCTTCCTACGAGCAGTACTTC. Protein: CASSVDQGASYEQYF.

The chain couples TRBV9 to TRBJ2-3; D remains ambiguous. The CDR3 loop spans 12 amino acids. Germline V gives CDR1 SGDLS, CDR2 YYNGEE. V dropped 5 bases and J dropped 14 bases, with 18 bases sitting between them. The CDR3 DNA follows: TGTGCCAGCAGTGATTTCCGGACCCGGCGGTATTTT. This gives the protein CASSDFRTRRYF.

This clone was seen more than once but under ten times. The chain is built from TRBV9 and TRBJ2-5; D call uncertain. V lost 5 bases and J 5 bases, leaving 10 bases between the germline ends. CDR1 and CDR2 (germline): SGDLS, YYNGEE. This CDR3 comprises 12 residues. CDR3: CASRTRTETQYF. Here the CDR3 DNA reads TGTGCCAGCAGGACAAGGACGGAGACCCAGTACTTC.

This clone was detected only a few times. The rearrangement joins TRBV6-8 to TRBJ1-1; a possible D gene is TRBD1 (6 bases). Germline V gene lookup returns CDR1 MNHGY and CDR2 SAAAGT. This CDR3 spans 15 amino acids. Trimming cost V 1 base and J 4 bases, with 13 bases left between them. CDR3 coding DNA: TGTGCCAGCAGTTACTTCGTTCACAGGGTCACTGAAGCTTTCTTT. It encodes CASSYFVHRVTEAFF.

The rearrangement joins TRBV19 to TRBJ1-6; no clear D gene. Trimming stripped 3 bases from V and 8 bases from J, with 5 bases between. The CDR3 contains 12 residues. Germline CDR1 and CDR2: LNHDA and SQIVND (reference sequence). CDR3 in DNA: TGTGCCAGTAGTATGGTGGATTCACCCCTCCACTTT. It yields the protein CASSMVDSPLHF.

The chain links TRBV30 to TRBJ1-1; TRBD1 matches 7 bases. V dropped 3 bases and J dropped 1; count of bases not matched to a gene: 5. Germline loops: CDR1 GTSNPN, CDR2 SVGIG (reference sequence). The CDR3 runs 14 residues. The CDR3 reads CAWRKGGSNTEAFF. CDR3 bases: TGTGCCTGGAGGAAAGGGGGCTCGAACACTGAAGCTTTCTTT.

The chain joins TRBV14 to TRBJ1-2; the D is unclear. This CDR3 has 14 residues. The germline gives CDR1 SGHDN, CDR2 FVKESK. The ends were cut back, 0 bases at V and 3 bases at J, with 8 bases in the middle. This CDR3 reads CASSQESRYYGYTF. CDR3 nucleotides: TGTGCCAGCAGCCAAGAGTCCCGTTACTATGGCTACACCTTC.

The chain joins TRBV19 to TRBJ1-2; 8 nucleotides match TRBD1. Trimming removed 2 bases from V and 6 bases from J; junction bases left unmatched: 11. Germline V gene lookup returns CDR1 LNHDA and CDR2 SQIVND (reference sequence). CDR3 length: 16 residues. The CDR3 protein is CASSIIWTGTGDGYTF. DNA for the CDR3: TGTGCCAGTAGTATAATCTGGACAGGGACAGGTGATGGCTACACCTTC.

The chain is built from TRBV19 and TRBJ1-4, with D unclear. CDR1 LNHDA and CDR2 SQIVND come from the germline V gene (reference sequence). The V gene lost 3 bases and the J gene lost 5 bases, with 10 bases spanning the gap. The CDR3 spans 14 residues. CDR3 residues: CASSILGGNEKLFF. CDR3 bases: TGTGCCAGTAGTATCCTTGGCGGAAATGAAAAACTGTTTTTT.

The chain is built from TRBV6-8 and TRBJ1-1; D may be TRBD1 (6 bases). There are 16 residues in the CDR3. Germline CDR1 is MNHGY and CDR2 is SAAAGT. With 7 bases removed from V and 0 bases from J, the gap between germline ends came to 18 bases. CDR3 sequence (DNA): TGTGCCAGCACTTCCCCGACAGGCTCCATGAACACTGAAGCTTTCTTT. Protein: CASTSPTGSMNTEAFF.

The chain links TRBV6-1 to TRBJ2-2; D is possibly TRBD2 (5 bases). Germline CDR1 and CDR2: MNHNS and SASEGT. There are 15 residues in the CDR3. Deletions cut 1 base from V and 4 bases from J, with 10 bases between. In nucleotides, the CDR3 is TGTGCCAGCAGTGAAGGCGGAGGAGGCACCGGGGAGCTGTTTTTT. As protein: CASSEGGGGTGELFF.